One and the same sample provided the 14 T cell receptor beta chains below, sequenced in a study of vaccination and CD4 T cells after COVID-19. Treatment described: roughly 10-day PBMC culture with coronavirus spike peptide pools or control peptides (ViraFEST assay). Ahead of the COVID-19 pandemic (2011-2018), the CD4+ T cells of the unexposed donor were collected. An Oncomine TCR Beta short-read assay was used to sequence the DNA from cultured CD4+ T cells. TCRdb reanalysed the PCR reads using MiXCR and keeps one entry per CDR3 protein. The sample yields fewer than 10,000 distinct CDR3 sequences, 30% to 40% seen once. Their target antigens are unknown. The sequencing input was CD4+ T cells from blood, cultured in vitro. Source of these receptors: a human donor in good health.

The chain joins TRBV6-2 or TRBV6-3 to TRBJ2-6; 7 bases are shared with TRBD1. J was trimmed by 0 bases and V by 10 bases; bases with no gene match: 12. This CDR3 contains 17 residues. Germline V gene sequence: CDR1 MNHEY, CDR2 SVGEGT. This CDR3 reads CATDNRGESSGANVLTF. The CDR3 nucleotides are TGTGCCACCGATAACAGGGGAGAAAGCTCTGGGGCCAACGTCCTGACTTTC.

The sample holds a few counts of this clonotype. The CDR3 DNA reads as TGTGCCACCAGCGGGACAGGGTCCCGTCAGCCCCAGCATTTT. Translated, it gives CATSGTGSRQPQHF. This chain uses TRBV15 with TRBJ1-5; TRBD1 matches 9 bases. The CDR3 totals 14 residues. V gave up 5 bases and J gave up 6 bases; unmatched junction bases: 5. Per germline, CDR1 LNHNV and CDR2 YYDKDF (reference sequence).

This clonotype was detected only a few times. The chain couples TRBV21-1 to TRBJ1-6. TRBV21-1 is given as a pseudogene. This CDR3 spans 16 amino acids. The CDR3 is CASSKESEGPYSPLHF. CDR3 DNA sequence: TGTGCCAGCAGCAAAGAATCGGAGGGCCCGTATTCACCCCTCCACTTT.

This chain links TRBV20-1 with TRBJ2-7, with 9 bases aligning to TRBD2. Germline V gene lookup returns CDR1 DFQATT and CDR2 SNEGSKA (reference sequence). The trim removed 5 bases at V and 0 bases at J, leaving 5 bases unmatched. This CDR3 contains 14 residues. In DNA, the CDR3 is TGCAGTGCTCTTAGCGGGAGCAGCTCCTACGAGCAGTACTTC. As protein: CSALSGSSSYEQYF.

For the CDR3, the DNA is TGTGCCAGCAGTGAAAGTGGACTAGCGGGAGCAGGCGAGCAGTTCTTC. It codes for CASSESGLAGAGEQFF. The J gene is TRBJ2-1, the V gene TRBV6-1, with 13 bases identical to TRBD2. Germline CDR1 is MNHNS and CDR2 is SASEGT. The CDR3 runs 16 residues. Trimming removed 2 bases from V and 10 bases from J; junction bases left unmatched: 8.

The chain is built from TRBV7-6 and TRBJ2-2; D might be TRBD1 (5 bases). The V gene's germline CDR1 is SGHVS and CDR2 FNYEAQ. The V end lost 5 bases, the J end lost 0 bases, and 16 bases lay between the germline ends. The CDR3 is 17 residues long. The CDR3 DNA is TGTGCCAGCAGCACCACTAAGACAGCCTCGAACACCGGGGAGCTGTTTTTT. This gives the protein CASSTTKTASNTGELFF.

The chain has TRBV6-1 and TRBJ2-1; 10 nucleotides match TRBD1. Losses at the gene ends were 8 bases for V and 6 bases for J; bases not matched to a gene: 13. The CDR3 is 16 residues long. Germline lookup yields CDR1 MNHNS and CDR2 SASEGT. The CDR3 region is CASGGLFWTGGNEQFF. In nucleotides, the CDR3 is TGTGCCAGCGGGGGTTTGTTCTGGACAGGGGGCAATGAGCAGTTCTTC.

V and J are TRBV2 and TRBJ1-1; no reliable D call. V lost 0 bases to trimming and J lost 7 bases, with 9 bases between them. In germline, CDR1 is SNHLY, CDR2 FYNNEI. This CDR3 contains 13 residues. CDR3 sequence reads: CASSEARAGEAFF. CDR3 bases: TGTGCCAGCAGTGAAGCGCGGGCAGGTGAAGCTTTCTTT.

This chain's CDR3 is CASSLAAGDFYGYTF. The DNA of the CDR3 is TGCGCCAGCAGCTTGGCTGCAGGGGACTTCTATGGCTACACCTTC. This chain links TRBV5-1 with TRBJ1-2; D possibly corresponds to TRBD1 (6 bases). Trimming shortened V by 0 bases and J by 4 bases, and 13 bases separated the two germline ends. Germline-derived CDR1 and CDR2 are SGHRS and YFSETQ. The CDR3 spans 15 residues.

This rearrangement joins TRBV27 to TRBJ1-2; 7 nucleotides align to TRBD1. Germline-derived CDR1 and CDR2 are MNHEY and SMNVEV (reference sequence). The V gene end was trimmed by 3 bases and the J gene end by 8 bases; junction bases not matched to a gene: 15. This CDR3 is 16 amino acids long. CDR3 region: CASSLIPAGQAGGYTF. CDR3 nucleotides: TGTGCCAGCAGTTTGATCCCGGCCGGACAGGCGGGGGGCTACACCTTC.

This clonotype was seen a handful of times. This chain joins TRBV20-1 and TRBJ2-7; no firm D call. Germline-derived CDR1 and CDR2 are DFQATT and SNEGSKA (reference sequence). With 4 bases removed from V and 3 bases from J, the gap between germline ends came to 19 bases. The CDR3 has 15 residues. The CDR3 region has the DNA TGCAGTGCTATGTTTGGGCAGGCGATCGGCTACGAGCAGTACTTC. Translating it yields CSAMFGQAIGYEQYF.

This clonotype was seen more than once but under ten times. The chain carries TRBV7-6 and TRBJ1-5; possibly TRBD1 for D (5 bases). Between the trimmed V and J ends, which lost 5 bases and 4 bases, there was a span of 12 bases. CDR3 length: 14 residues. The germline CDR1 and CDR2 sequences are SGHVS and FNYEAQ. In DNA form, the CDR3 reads TGTGCCAGCAGCCACGGGGGTCTAAATCAGCCCCAGCATTTT. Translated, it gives CASSHGGLNQPQHF.

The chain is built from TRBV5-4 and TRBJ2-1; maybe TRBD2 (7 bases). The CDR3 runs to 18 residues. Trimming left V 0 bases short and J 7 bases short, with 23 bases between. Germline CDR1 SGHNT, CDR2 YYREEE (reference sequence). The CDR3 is CASSLAGGTRGGGNEQFF. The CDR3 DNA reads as TGTGCCAGCAGCTTGGCCGGCGGTACTCGCGGGGGCGGGAATGAGCAGTTCTTC.

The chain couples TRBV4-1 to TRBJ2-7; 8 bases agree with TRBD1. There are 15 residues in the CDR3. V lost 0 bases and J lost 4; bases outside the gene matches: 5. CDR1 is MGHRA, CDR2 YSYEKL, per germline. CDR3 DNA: TGCGCCAGCAGCCAAGAGGGGACAGGTCCGTACGAGCAGTACTTC. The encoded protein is CASSQEGTGPYEQYF.